This T cell receptor (beta chain) is drawn from a study of blood T cell repertoires in COVID-19 (dated by TCRdb to 2020 to 2022). Regarding the complete study: Samples covering the acute and convalescent phases of COVID-19 were provided by collaborators in the United States, Italy and Spain. The prospective study material was composed of cDNA or gDNA derived from T cells, B-cell-depleted T cells, or PBMCs. Subjects who had been exposed to COVID-19, were actively infected with it, or had recovered from it provided the deeply sampled blood TCRbeta repertoires that made up the dataset. The repertoires were released in a freely available public database meant as a resource for research on the immune response to SARS-CoV-2. Samples were obtained from the ongoing ImmuneRACE study (first 160 participants) and from over 1,000 subjects provided by 6 global collaborators. Nearly every sample came with metadata listing a de-identified subject ID, COVID-19 status, age in years and sex. Where available, HLA class I and class II types were obtained from metadata supplied by the sample provider rather than from assay-based typing. What the authors observed across the whole study: The quantity of clinical and demographic metadata differed by source and by participant and was supplied without curation.

Each collaborating institution followed its own protocols to collect whole blood in K2EDTA tubes. For TCRbeta analysis, collaborators shipped samples in one of three forms: frozen whole blood, isolated PBMCs, or DNA extracted from either of those sample types. About this clone: Its antigen remains undetermined. No much larger clone exists at a distance of one base, and base qualities are not known.

TCRbeta CDR3 regions were amplified from genomic DNA by means of the immunoSEQ Assay, a bias-controlled multiplex PCR. Per the authors' processing: The number of nucleated cells in each sample was estimated by amplification of reference gene primers within the assay. To quantify the absolute abundance of each unique TCRbeta CDR3 rearrangement, sequence reads were collapsed and filtered. For each sample, productive Simpson clonality was calculated by taking the square root of Simpson's diversity index across productive rearrangements. The clones in this table, taken by TCRdb from immuneACCESS, are in-frame only. Not every clone is retained; where verified, under half of the shortfall comes from an unresolved V gene, and the cause of the rest is unknown. The V and J calls and clone size were taken over from that table, and D and trimming were inferred from the DNA. The sample records approximately 200,000 clones, 80% to 90% of which are singletons. Jointly, the top ten make up 10% of the sample.

The TCR comes from an elderly woman with acute or convalescent COVID-19. Material for sequencing was peripheral blood.

CDR3 loop: CASSQDRTGGYYGYTF. The DNA sequence is given as TGTGCCAGCAGCCAAGATCGTACAGGGGGTTACTATGGCTACACCTTC. The chain is made from TRBV3-1 (or the pseudogene TRBV3-2) and TRBJ1-2; the central 8 bases match TRBD1. The germline V gene (reference sequence) provides CDR1 LGHDT and CDR2 YNNKEL. The CDR3, cysteine through phenylalanine, is 16 amino acids long. Of the read, only the CDR3 DNA is kept; its 48 bases are in frame from base 1. Germline trimming: 0 bases from V, 3 bases from J; junction bases outside gene matches: 6.